Each of the 24 T cell receptor beta chains below was sequenced from the same sample in a study of CD8+CD57+ T cells in acquired aplastic anemia. CDR3 and TCR beta VDJ profiling relied on a genomic DNA template. TCRdb called the reads again in MiXCR, with one record for every CDR3 protein. The sample contains about 98,000 distinct CDR3 sequences, about 67% of which appear only once. Patients sequenced had flow cytometry evidence of CD8+CD57+ cell expansion. The specimen was sorted CD4+, CD8+, or CD8+CD57+ T cells (not recorded which) from PBMCs. The source is a human donor with aplastic anemia.

This clonotype was seen a few times. The V gene is TRBV24-1, the J gene TRBJ2-3; the match to TRBD2 covers 8 bases. The CDR3 spans 14 residues. Looked up from germline, CDR1 is KGHDR and CDR2 is SFDVKD. With 5 bases clipped from V and 6 bases from J, the junction kept 6 bases outside the gene matches. CDR3 nucleotides: TGTGCCACCAGTGGTAGCGGGAATCGGGATACGCAGTATTTT. Protein sequence: CATSGSGNRDTQYF.

This chain links TRBV3-1 with TRBJ2-7; maybe TRBD1 (5 bases). V lost 6 bases to trimming and J lost 3 bases, with 18 bases between them. Germline CDR1 and CDR2: LGHDT and YNNKEL (reference sequence). The CDR3 is 15 amino acids. The CDR3 DNA follows: TGTGCCAGCAGACGAAACAGGAATGGGGTCTACGAGCAGTACTTC. It encodes CASRRNRNGVYEQYF.

The rearrangement uses TRBV15 and TRBJ1-6; perhaps TRBD1 as D (5 bases). The V end was cut by 1 base, the J end by 6 bases, with 13 bases between. The CDR3 loop spans 16 amino acids. Looked up from germline, CDR1 is LNHNV and CDR2 is YYDKDF (reference sequence). Here the CDR3 DNA reads TGTGCCACCAGCAGAGCGTCCGGGACCGGTAATTCACCCCTCCACTTT. This sequence encodes CATSRASGTGNSPLHF.

This chain uses TRBV5-1 with TRBJ2-3, with D possibly being TRBD1 (6 bases). The CDR3 loop spans 14 amino acids. Germline V gene data show CDR1 as SGHRS and CDR2 as YFSETQ. V lost 4 bases and J 1 base, leaving 10 bases between the germline ends. CDR3 bases: TGCGCCAGCAGCGAGGACAGTGGCACAGATACGCAGTATTTT. It encodes CASSEDSGTDTQYF.

The chain is built from TRBV11-1 and TRBJ2-1, with 11 positions matching TRBD2. The germline CDR1 and CDR2 sequences are SGHAT and FQDESV (reference sequence). This CDR3 has 17 residues. Germline trimming cut 2 bases from V and 9 bases from J; bases unmatched to any gene: 12. CDR3 sequence: CASSLPRTSGRDSEQFF. CDR3 coding DNA: TGTGCCAGCAGCTTACCCCGGACTAGCGGGCGTGACAGTGAGCAGTTCTTC.

The chain recombines TRBV5-8 with TRBJ2-7, with D uncertain. There are 12 residues in the CDR3. The V end was cut by 0 bases, the J end by 6 bases, with 7 bases between. Germline V CDR1 and CDR2: SGHTS, YDEGEE. As DNA, the CDR3 is TGTGCCAGCAGCTTGGACTCGACCGAGCAGTACTTC. The encoded protein is CASSLDSTEQYF.

The chain employs TRBV19 and TRBJ1-1, with D perhaps TRBD1 (6 bases). Looked up from germline, CDR1 is LNHDA and CDR2 is SQIVND (reference sequence). V gave up 9 bases and J gave up 0 bases, with 14 bases separating them. This CDR3 is 14 amino acids long. CDR3 protein: CASRVGGLNTEAFF. The CDR3 DNA reads TGTGCCAGCCGAGTGGGGGGCTTGAACACTGAAGCTTTCTTT.

This chain uses TRBV20-1 with TRBJ2-7; D may match TRBD1 or TRBD2 (5 bases each). The germline V and J ends were trimmed by 4 bases and 2 bases, with 15 bases remaining between them. The CDR3 is 14 residues long. Germline CDR1 is DFQATT and CDR2 is SNEGSKA (reference sequence). CDR3 sequence: CSAIRGVFPYEQYF. CDR3 nucleotides: TGCAGTGCTATAAGAGGGGTCTTCCCCTACGAGCAGTACTTC.

The rearrangement joins TRBV7-3 to TRBJ2-7; possibly TRBD1 for D (6 bases). With 4 bases removed from V and 6 bases from J, the gap between germline ends came to 16 bases. The germline V gene has CDR1 SGHTA and CDR2 FQGTGA. This CDR3 has 14 amino acids. Written as DNA, the CDR3 is TGTGCCAGCAGCTATGACTCAGGGGTAGGCGAGCAGTACTTC. Translated: CASSYDSGVGEQYF.

There are many counts of this clonotype. V usage is TRBV3-1 and J usage is TRBJ1-2; D is undetermined. This CDR3 contains 15 residues. From germline, CDR1 is LGHDT and CDR2 YNNKEL (reference sequence). The V gene lost 4 bases and the J gene lost 1 base, with 13 bases spanning the gap. The CDR3 bases are TGTGCCAGCAGCCCGGGATTAGCAATTAACTATGGCTACACCTTC. This codes for CASSPGLAINYGYTF.

The chain has TRBV7-9 and TRBJ1-2; no clear D gene. Trimming pared 1 base from V and 5 bases from J, leaving 8 bases between. CDR3 size: 13 residues. CDR1 is SEHNR and CDR2 is FQNEAQ in the germline V gene (reference sequence). In DNA form, the CDR3 reads TGTGCCAGCAGCTTAGGGGGTGTTTATGGCTACACCTTC. Protein product: CASSLGGVYGYTF.

CDR3 amino acids: CATSDSMNTEAFF. DNA of the CDR3: TGTGCCACCAGTGATTCGATGAACACTGAAGCTTTCTTT. This sequence joins TRBV24-1 and TRBJ1-1; D ambiguous. The CDR3 has 13 amino acids. CDR1 and CDR2 (germline): KGHDR, SFDVKD. V gave up 2 bases and J gave up 0 bases, with 3 bases separating them.

The genes are TRBV5-1 and TRBJ2-1; 9 nucleotides match TRBD2. This CDR3 spans 15 amino acids. CDR1 is SGHRS, CDR2 YFSETQ, per germline. Trimming removed 2 bases from V and 4 bases from J; junction bases left unmatched: 4. The CDR3 is CASSFTSGSYNEQFF. CDR3 nucleotides: TGCGCCAGCAGCTTTACTAGCGGGTCGTACAATGAGCAGTTCTTC.

The V and J genes are TRBV15 and TRBJ2-2, with no clear D. The V gene's germline CDR1 is LNHNV and CDR2 YYDKDF (reference sequence). This CDR3 region has 13 residues. Deletions cut 0 bases from V and 6 bases from J, with 5 bases between. CDR3 sequence reads: CATSRDNAGELFF. CDR3 DNA sequence: TGTGCCACCAGCAGAGATAACGCCGGGGAGCTGTTTTTT.

This sequence joins TRBV20-1 and TRBJ1-1, with D possibly being TRBD1 (6 bases). The CDR3 consists of 11 residues. Trimming left V 4 bases short and J 8 bases short, with 11 bases between. Looked up from germline, CDR1 is DFQATT and CDR2 is SNEGSKA (reference sequence). CDR3 in amino acids: CSAMGTGEAFF. CDR3 nucleotides: TGCAGTGCTATGGGAACAGGGGAAGCTTTCTTT.

The chain has TRBV11-1 and TRBJ2-7; 12 bases are shared with TRBD2. The end of the DNA is better explained by TRBJ2-5, so the J call may be wrong. Per the germline V gene, CDR1 is SGHAT and CDR2 is FQDESV (reference sequence). The length of the CDR3 is 17 residues. Written as DNA, the CDR3 is TGTGCCAGCAGCGCAGGACTAGCGGGGCTTACGGGAGAGACCCAGTACTTC. It codes for CASSAGLAGLTGETQYF.

The chain carries TRBV7-9 and TRBJ2-7; the D call may be TRBD1 or TRBD2 (6 bases each). CDR1 is SEHNR and CDR2 is FQNEAQ in the germline V gene (reference sequence). The ends were cut back, 2 bases at V and 6 bases at J, with 11 bases in the middle. CDR3 length: 13 residues. The CDR3 is CASSLPGGGEQYF. The DNA for the CDR3 is TGTGCCAGCAGCTTACCCGGGGGCGGCGAGCAGTACTTC.

J is TRBJ1-2 and V is TRBV15, with D possibly being TRBD1 (5 bases). There are 15 residues in the CDR3. Trimming took off 0 bases at V and 8 bases at J, with 16 bases between the two ends. Germline values: CDR1 LNHNV, CDR2 YYDKDF (reference sequence). The CDR3 loop is CATSREEGSAGGYTF. CDR3 bases: TGTGCCACCAGCAGAGAGGAAGGGAGCGCAGGGGGCTACACCTTC.

The J gene is TRBJ1-4, the V gene TRBV20-1; tentatively, D is TRBD1 (5 bases). V lost 3 bases and J lost 7, with 12 bases in between. The germline gives CDR1 DFQATT, CDR2 SNEGSKA (reference sequence). CDR3 length equals 13 residues. CDR3 DNA sequence: TGCAGTGCTAGTGGTCAGGGAGCTGAAAAACTGTTTTTT. It is translated as CSASGQGAEKLFF.

This rearrangement joins TRBV6-1 to TRBJ1-2; 10 nucleotides align to TRBD1. The CDR3 spans 14 residues. V lost 6 bases, J lost 4 bases, and 5 bases stayed unmatched. Germline loops: CDR1 MNHNS, CDR2 SASEGT. CDR3 DNA: TGTGCCAGCAGGGAGACAGGGGGCGGCTATGGCTACACCTTC. This codes for CASRETGGGYGYTF.

This clonotype was seen only a few times. The rearrangement joins TRBV9 to TRBJ2-7; D remains unclear. There are 15 residues in the CDR3. The germline CDR1 and CDR2 sequences are SGDLS and YYNGEE. The V end was cut by 0 bases, the J end by 2 bases, with 12 bases between. Here the CDR3 DNA reads TGTGCCAGCAGCGTAGAGCCCGGAGTCGCCTACGAGCAGTACTTC. Translated, it gives CASSVEPGVAYEQYF. Full variable domain (missing parts from reference TRBV9 and TRBJ2-7): DSGVTQTPKHLITATGQRVTLRCSPRSGDLSVYWYQQSLDQGLQFLIQYYNGEERAKGNILERFSAQQFPDLHSELNLSSLELGDSALYFCASSVEPGVAYEQYFGPGTRLTVT.

This clonotype was counted many times. V is TRBV2 and J is TRBJ1-2; the D gene is possibly TRBD1 (6 bases). CDR3 length equals 15 residues. Germline-derived CDR1 and CDR2 are SNHLY and FYNNEI. The V and J ends lost 4 bases and 1 base respectively, with 13 bases between them. CDR3 bases: TGTGCCAGCAGTGCCTCAGGGGTAGTTAACTATGGCTACACCTTC. It is translated as CASSASGVVNYGYTF.

The chain has TRBV7-3 and TRBJ2-1; D is uncertain. This CDR3 is 15 amino acids long. CDR1 and CDR2 (germline): SGHTA, FQGTGA. The V end was cut by 1 base, the J end by 0 bases, with 7 bases between. The DNA of the CDR3 is TGTGCCAGCAGCTTAATTGGCAGCTCCTACAATGAGCAGTTCTTC. It encodes CASSLIGSSYNEQFF.

This rearrangement joins TRBV7-3 to TRBJ2-1; 8 bases are shared with TRBD1. This CDR3 region has 15 residues. Per germline, CDR1 SGHTA and CDR2 FQGTGA. Trimming at V came to 3 bases and at J to 4 bases, leaving 5 bases not matched to a gene. The CDR3 reads CASSLVQGGYNEQFF. The CDR3 DNA reads TGTGCCAGCAGCTTGGTACAGGGGGGATACAATGAGCAGTTCTTC.